Shown below are 20 T cell receptor beta chains from a single sample sequenced in a study of cytomegalovirus exposure and HLA in healthy donors. Researchers ran the PCR with 60 Vbeta and 13 Jbeta primers. Profiled with immunoSEQ multiplex PCR; TCRdb holds only in-frame clones, not every one. The sample yields about 150,000 clones, over 70% seen once. The sequenced sample was PBMCs. All receptors derive from a man aged 50-59 years in good health and CMV-seropositive.

The chain has TRBV28 and TRBJ2-4; 9 bases line up with TRBD1. With 4 bases clipped from V and 6 bases from J, the junction kept 7 bases outside the gene matches. Germline CDR1 and CDR2: MDHEN and SYDVKM. There are 15 residues in the CDR3. In DNA, the CDR3 is TGTGCCAGCAGTTCCTCAGGACAGGGGTTAAACATTCAGTACTTC. It is translated as CASSSSGQGLNIQYF.

The chain is built from TRBV5-1 and TRBJ2-7; 14 bases match TRBD2. CDR3 length: 16 amino acids. CDR1 and CDR2 (germline): SGHRS, YFSETQ. J lost 2 bases, V lost 0 bases, and 1 base had no gene match. In nucleotides, the CDR3 is TGCGCCAGCAGCTTGGGACTAGCGGGAGGGGCCTACGAGCAGTACTTC. Amino acid sequence: CASSLGLAGGAYEQYF.

J is TRBJ1-1 and V is TRBV5-4, with 7 nucleotides matching TRBD1. After removal of 2 bases from V and 10 bases from J, the junction contained 17 bases not matched to a gene. Germline V gene data show CDR1 as SGHNT and CDR2 as YYREEE (reference sequence). The CDR3 contains 16 residues. The CDR3 bases are TGTGCCAGCAGCTTAACCCCGCAGGGGGAATTAGGAGGAGCTTTCTTT. As protein: CASSLTPQGELGGAFF.

This clone was seen more than once but under ten times. The chain has TRBV27 and TRBJ2-2; 7 nucleotides agree with TRBD1. Per the germline V gene, CDR1 is MNHEY and CDR2 is SMNVEV (reference sequence). V trimming: 10 bases; J trimming: 1 base; junction bases outside the gene matches: 12. The CDR3 has 16 amino acids. CDR3 protein: CATVSFRQGNTGELFF. The CDR3 DNA is TGTGCCACCGTGTCTTTTAGACAGGGGAACACCGGGGAGCTGTTTTTT.

This clone was seen once. J is TRBJ2-3 and V is TRBV5-1, with D perhaps matching TRBD2 (6 bases). V dropped 1 base and J dropped 0 bases, with 18 bases sitting between them. This CDR3 contains 18 residues. The V gene's germline CDR1 is SGHRS and CDR2 YFSETQ. CDR3 sequence: CASSLSLSGTHSTDTQYF. As DNA, the CDR3 is TGCGCCAGCAGCTTGTCCCTCTCCGGGACTCACAGCACAGATACGCAGTATTTT.

The V gene is TRBV10-3, the J gene TRBJ1-6, with unresolved D. Germline V gives CDR1 ENHRY, CDR2 SYGVKD. V was clipped by 6 bases and J by 4 bases, with 10 bases between them. The CDR3 spans 14 residues. This chain's CDR3 is CAISSGIYNSPLHF. The DNA for the CDR3 is TGTGCCATCAGCTCCGGGATTTATAATTCACCCCTCCACTTT.

V usage is TRBV10-3 and J usage is TRBJ2-3, with D perhaps matching TRBD1 (5 bases). This CDR3 spans 14 amino acids. With 3 bases removed from V and 5 bases from J, the gap between germline ends came to 12 bases. The germline V gene has CDR1 ENHRY and CDR2 SYGVKD. The CDR3 is CAISDQGSEDTQYF. CDR3 in DNA: TGTGCCATCAGTGACCAGGGCTCGGAAGATACGCAGTATTTT.

J is TRBJ1-4 and V is TRBV5-1; 8 nucleotides agree with TRBD1. The CDR3 covers 14 residues. V shed 3 bases and J 7 bases; nucleotides not matched to a gene: 5. The germline gives CDR1 SGHRS, CDR2 YFSETQ. CDR3 nucleotide sequence: TGCGCCAGCAGCTACGGGACAGGCGGTGAAAAACTGTTTTTT. Translation gives CASSYGTGGEKLFF.

This chain uses TRBV29-1 with TRBJ2-5, with 9 bases lining up with TRBD1. Germline CDR1 and CDR2: SQVTM and ANQGSEA. The ends lost 5 bases at V and 4 bases at J; junction bases unmatched: 8. This CDR3 is 14 amino acids long. CDR3 sequence (DNA): TGCAGCGTTTTTCGGACAGGGGTTGGAGAGACCCAGTACTTC. Amino acid sequence: CSVFRTGVGETQYF.

This CDR3 is CASTFQGFVPTF. DNA for the CDR3: TGTGCCAGCACCTTTCAGGGGTTTGTCCCCACCTTC. V and J are TRBV13 and TRBJ1-2; tentatively, D is TRBD1 (6 bases). In germline, CDR1 is PRHDT, CDR2 FYEKMQ (reference sequence). This CDR3 contains 12 residues. V lost 7 bases and J lost 13, with 19 bases in between.

The gene calls are TRBV10-3 and TRBJ2-3; D is possibly TRBD2 (5 bases). The CDR3 has 16 amino acids. Germline V gene data show CDR1 as ENHRY and CDR2 as SYGVKD. Trimming removed 2 bases at V and 1 base at J, with 13 bases between. The CDR3 region is CAISESRAAGTDTQYF. CDR3 DNA: TGTGCCATCAGTGAGAGCCGGGCAGCGGGCACAGATACGCAGTATTTT.

The chain carries TRBV28 and TRBJ1-2, with D hard to call. The CDR3 has 13 amino acids. Germline values: CDR1 MDHEN, CDR2 SYDVKM. The ends were cut back, 5 bases at V and 4 bases at J, with 11 bases in the middle. For the CDR3, the DNA is TGTGCCAGCAGTCCAGCCGGGTCCTATGGCTACACCTTC. Protein sequence: CASSPAGSYGYTF.

The chain joins TRBV19 to TRBJ1-5; tentatively, D is TRBD1 (6 bases). Germline CDR1 LNHDA, CDR2 SQIVND (reference sequence). This CDR3 spans 13 amino acids. The ends were cut back, 4 bases at V and 9 bases at J, with 13 bases in the middle. The CDR3 is CASSNNADRPQHF. CDR3 DNA: TGTGCCAGTAGTAACAACGCGGACAGGCCCCAGCATTTT.

The chain couples TRBV18 to TRBJ1-4; no clear D gene. Germline V gene lookup returns CDR1 KGHSH and CDR2 LQKENI. Trimming removed 2 bases at V and 3 bases at J, with 13 bases between. The CDR3 runs 16 residues. CDR3: CASSPRSPGANEKLFF. CDR3 DNA: TGTGCCAGCTCACCAAGATCGCCCGGGGCTAATGAAAAACTGTTTTTT.

The genes are TRBV5-4 and TRBJ1-5; D remains unclear. V dropped 1 base and J dropped 0 bases, with 5 bases sitting between them. CDR1 SGHNT and CDR2 YYREEE come from the germline V gene (reference sequence). CDR3 length equals 14 residues. CDR3 loop: CASSLHGSNQPQHF. The CDR3 DNA reads as TGTGCCAGCAGCTTGCACGGTAGCAATCAGCCCCAGCATTTT.

The CDR3 protein is CASSLVAGFYNEQFF. The DNA for the CDR3 is TGTGCCAGCAGCTTGGTCGCGGGGTTCTACAATGAGCAGTTCTTC. J is TRBJ2-1 and V is TRBV5-6, with D possibly matching TRBD2 (6 bases). The germline V and J ends were trimmed by 0 bases and 3 bases, with 10 bases remaining between them. The CDR3 has 15 amino acids. The V gene's germline CDR1 is SGHDT and CDR2 YYEEEE. Using reference TRBV5-6 and TRBJ2-1 for the parts outside the CDR3, the full variable domain is DAGVTQSPTHLIKTRGQQVTLRCSPKSGHDTVSWYQQALGQGPQFIFQYYEEEERQRGNFPDRFSGHQFPNYSSELNVNALLLGDSALYLCASSLVAGFYNEQFFGPGTRLTVL.

The rearrangement uses TRBV11-1 and TRBJ2-7; 8 bases line up with TRBD2. Germline CDR1 and CDR2: SGHAT and FQDESV (reference sequence). Trimming took 1 base from V and 1 from J; bases not matched to a gene: 3. The CDR3 extends over 15 amino acids. The CDR3 DNA sequence: TGTGCCAGCAGCTTAGACCGGGGGGGATCCTACGAGCAGTACTTC. It specifies CASSLDRGGSYEQYF. Using reference TRBV11-1 and TRBJ2-7 for the parts outside the CDR3, the full variable domain is EAEVAQSPRYKITEKSQAVAFWCDPISGHATLYWYRQILGQGPELLVQFQDESVVDDSQLPKDRFSAERLKGVDSTLKIQPAELGDSAMYLCASSLDRGGSYEQYFGPGTRLTVT.

The chain recombines TRBV5-1 with TRBJ1-1, with unresolved D. Trimming shortened V by 5 bases and J by 2 bases, and 7 bases separated the two germline ends. Germline lookup yields CDR1 SGHRS and CDR2 YFSETQ. The CDR3 contains 12 residues. CDR3 in DNA: TGCGCCAGCAGGCGCGGTAACACTGAAGCTTTCTTT. This translates into CASRRGNTEAFF.

This CDR3 reads CSVAPDQTGNIQYF. In DNA, the CDR3 is TGCAGCGTGGCGCCGGACCAAACGGGGAACATTCAGTACTTC. V gene TRBV29-1 combines with J gene TRBJ2-4, with TRBD2 as a possible D gene (5 bases). Deletions cut 6 bases from V and 7 bases from J, with 19 bases between. The CDR3 spans 14 residues. Germline CDR1 is SQVTM and CDR2 is ANQGSEA.

The V and J genes are TRBV25-1 and TRBJ1-4; no reliable D call. CDR3 length: 17 residues. V lost 5 bases and J lost 0, with 16 bases in between. Germline V gene data show CDR1 as MGHDK and CDR2 as SYGVNS. CDR3 nucleotide sequence: TGTGCCAGCAGTCCCCTGCTTGGGAGGGCAACTAATGAAAAACTGTTTTTT. It encodes CASSPLLGRATNEKLFF.